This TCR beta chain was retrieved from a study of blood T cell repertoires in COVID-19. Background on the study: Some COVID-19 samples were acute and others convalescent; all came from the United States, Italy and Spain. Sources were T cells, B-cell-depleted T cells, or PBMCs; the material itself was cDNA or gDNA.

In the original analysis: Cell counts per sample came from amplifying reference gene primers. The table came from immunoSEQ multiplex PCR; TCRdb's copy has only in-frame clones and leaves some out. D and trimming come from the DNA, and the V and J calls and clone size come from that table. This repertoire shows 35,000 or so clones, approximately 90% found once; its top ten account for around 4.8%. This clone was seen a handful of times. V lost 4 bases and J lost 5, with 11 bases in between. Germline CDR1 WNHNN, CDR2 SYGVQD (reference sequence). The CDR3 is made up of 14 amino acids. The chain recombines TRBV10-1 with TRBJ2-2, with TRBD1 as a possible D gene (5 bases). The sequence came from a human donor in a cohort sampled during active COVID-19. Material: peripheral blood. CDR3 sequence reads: CASSVGQPTGELFF. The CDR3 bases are TGCGCCAGCAGTGTCGGACAACCAACCGGGGAGCTGTTTTTT.